These T cell receptor beta chains were read from a single sample in a study of vaccination and CD4 T cells after COVID-19. TCRdb re-analysed the PCR reads in MiXCR, keeping a single row per CDR3 protein. The sample consists of around 13,000 distinct CDR3 sequences, about 60% of them appearing once. These receptors have no known antigen. Sequenced material: CD4+ T cells from blood, cultured in vitro. These receptors all come from a human donor who had recovered from COVID-19. Both conserved end residues are part of each CDR3.

V gene,J gene,CDR3 protein
TRBV12-3/TRBV12-4,TRBJ2-5,CASSLGFQETQYF
TRBV6-4,TRBJ2-1,CASSDTWTSANEQFF
TRBV20-1,TRBJ1-2,CSARVTNNYGYTF
TRBV2,TRBJ2-1,CASSPILWGSRSYNEQFF
TRBV5-1,TRBJ1-5,CASRRGANQPQHF
TRBV12-3/TRBV12-4,TRBJ2-3,CASSPLGDTQYF
TRBV28,TRBJ2-5,CASSTWDSPLAGEQETQYF
TRBV14,TRBJ2-3,CASSPLGQITDTQYF
TRBV30,TRBJ2-5,CAWSMGWETQYF
TRBV24-1,TRBJ2-6,CATSDSGQGDSGANVLTF
TRBV10-3,TRBJ2-2,CAISERGTSGRSGTGELFF
TRBV6-2/TRBV6-3,TRBJ2-2,CASSYDFRQANTGELFF
TRBV7-8,TRBJ2-1,CASSPNPGIRNEQFF
TRBV20-1,TRBJ2-1,CSARVSGPEQFF
TRBV20-1,TRBJ2-2,CSASGPNTGELFF
TRBV5-1,TRBJ2-1,CASSFPGAHNEQFF
TRBV7-2,TRBJ1-6,CASSLGGTGSDSPLHF
TRBV28,TRBJ1-1,CASSFTGGRTEAFF
TRBV5-1,TRBJ2-7,CASSWDGTYEQYF
TRBV20-1,TRBJ1-1,CSAHAGGGRLTEAFF
TRBV4-2,TRBJ1-5,CASSPDRATNQPQHF
TRBV7-2,TRBJ2-7,CASSLAAGGSYEQYF
TRBV20-1,TRBJ2-3,CSAEKGTDTQYF
TRBV20-1,TRBJ2-5,CSARTGDQRETQYF
TRBV20-1,TRBJ1-5,CSARRDELPNQPQHF
TRBV6-4,TRBJ2-3,CASSEVQGTDTQYF
TRBV7-9,TRBJ2-3,CASSLFLAGDFAQYF
TRBV6-1,TRBJ2-3,CASSESEGVEWFARPTDTQYF
TRBV6-1,TRBJ2-7,CASKRSREGVYEQYF
TRBV15,TRBJ1-5,CATSRVGPAEQPQHF
TRBV12-3/TRBV12-4,TRBJ1-1,CASSLRDRGRTEAFF
TRBV14,TRBJ2-1,CASSQVSGSYNEQFF
TRBV28,TRBJ2-1,CASTWTSGSVEQFF